Listed below are T cell receptor beta chains from one sample, sequenced in a study of cytomegalovirus exposure and HLA in healthy donors. Clones were sequenced by immunoSEQ multiplex PCR, and TCRdb holds only the in-frame ones, with some missing. In the table there are 110,000 to 150,000 clones, approximately 82% of which are singletons. What was sequenced was PBMCs. These receptors were obtained from a woman aged 55-75 years in good health and CMV-seropositive. The CDR3 runs from the conserved cysteine through the conserved F or W. A D gene is named only where the DNA matches it firmly.

TRBV28	TRBJ2-7	TRBD2	CASSYAGTSGNYEQYF
TRBV30	TRBJ2-7	.	CAWTQPYDEQYF
TRBV28	TRBJ1-2	TRBD1	CASLLAGTGSPNYGYTF
TRBV10-3	TRBJ2-7	.	CAISDTTSSYEQYF
TRBV10-3	TRBJ2-7	TRBD2	CATTSGRVDEQYF
TRBV27	TRBJ1-4	.	CASSPTATNEKLFF
TRBV19	TRBJ1-2	.	CASSFRDWIYGYTF
TRBV7-9	TRBJ2-1	.	CASSLVPDSHNEQFF
TRBV6-1	TRBJ2-5	TRBD2	CASSEEGGSSPETQYF
TRBV7-3	TRBJ2-3	TRBD2	CASSLIWREALDTQYF
TRBV14	TRBJ2-7	TRBD1	CASSQEGGYSYEQYF
TRBV6-6	TRBJ2-1	TRBD2	CASRTSERYNEQFF
TRBV5-1	TRBJ1-2	.	CASSLGTETNYGYTF
TRBV6-5	.	TRBD1	CASSRGRHEQYF
TRBV29-1	TRBJ2-7	.	CSVGPARGEQYF
TRBV4-2	TRBJ2-1	.	CASSHPREYNEQFF
TRBV28	TRBJ1-5	.	CASRFTGGVGNQPQHF
TRBV6-6	TRBJ2-7	TRBD2	CASTVAGGTYEQYF
TRBV30	TRBJ2-2	TRBD2	CAQLGGMSGELFF
TRBV7-2	TRBJ2-7	TRBD2	CASSPRTSGRTPYEQYF
TRBV29-1	TRBJ2-7	.	CSVEDLEGKEQYF
TRBV7-3	TRBJ2-1	TRBD2	CASSPFLAEAGNEQFF
TRBV6-6	TRBJ2-7	TRBD2	CASSQSGTSGGYEQYF
TRBV6-5	TRBJ2-5	TRBD1	CASNRDRQETQYF
TRBV28	TRBJ2-5	.	CASNTQNTAGQYF
TRBV7-3	TRBJ2-1	TRBD2	CASSSAGSYNEQFF
TRBV5-4	TRBJ2-3	.	CASSLMGGVGADTQYF
TRBV27	TRBJ2-1	TRBD2	CATWGSGRSGFF
TRBV10-3	TRBJ1-2	.	CAINRDGGADGYTF
TRBV7-8	TRBJ2-7	.	CASSSYRHTYEQYF
TRBV11-2	TRBJ2-3	.	CASSLLLRGVDTQYF